These 11 T cell receptor beta chains were all obtained from the same sample, sequenced in a study of CD8 T cells in ankylosing spondylitis. Study-level findings and limits: It appeared that ankylosing spondylitis blood was characterized by a TCR beta motif of eight highly homologous variants.

These receptors lack a known antigen. From the 5' RACE reads, TCRdb called clonotypes with MiXCR, one entry per CDR3 protein. The sample holds 500,000 to 550,000 distinct CDR3 sequences; 9.5% to 15% are singletons and the top ten take approximately 7%. The sample comprised blood, either unsorted or a sorted T cell fraction (not recorded which). Receptors were obtained from a male donor with ankylosing spondylitis.

This clonotype was seen only a few times. The genes are TRBV5-1 and TRBJ1-2, with 9 bases matching TRBD1. Germline CDR1 is SGHRS and CDR2 is YFSETQ. V was pared by 4 bases and J by 2 bases, with 3 bases of the junction left unmatched. The CDR3 runs 14 residues. The CDR3, as DNA: TGCGCCAGCAGCAGAGGGACAGGGAACTATGGCTACACCTTC. Protein product: CASSRGTGNYGYTF.

There are a few counts of this clonotype. The gene calls are TRBV7-9 and TRBJ2-5; TRBD2 aligns across 8 bases. Germline CDR1 SEHNR, CDR2 FQNEAQ (reference sequence). The CDR3 sequence is 14 residues long. The V segment lost 5 bases and the J segment 2 bases; nucleotides outside the gene matches: 4. In DNA form, the CDR3 reads TGTGCCAGCAGCCGACTAGCGTCACAAGAGACCCAGTACTTC. As protein: CASSRLASQETQYF.

The chain recombines TRBV12-3 or TRBV12-4 with TRBJ2-3; 9 bases map to TRBD2. V shed 2 bases, J shed 1 base, and the junction held 7 bases outside the gene matches. The CDR3 runs to 17 residues. In nucleotides, the CDR3 is TGTGCCAGCAGTTTACTAGCGGGACCCAGGGGCACAGATACGCAGTATTTT. Protein: CASSLLAGPRGTDTQYF.

This clonotype was detected ten times or more. The chain carries TRBV5-6 and TRBJ1-3; 7 nucleotides match TRBD1. Looked up from germline, CDR1 is SGHDT and CDR2 is YYEEEE. There are 16 residues in the CDR3. With V trimmed by 4 bases and J by 0 bases, 7 bases remained unmatched. The DNA of the CDR3 is TGTGCCAGCAGCCGATGGGACAGCCTCTCTGGAAACACCATATATTTT. It translates to CASSRWDSLSGNTIYF.

The chain recombines TRBV7-2 with TRBJ1-4; TRBD1 matches at 7 bases. V was clipped by 2 bases and J by 3 bases; unmatched bases: 9. This CDR3 is built from 17 residues. CDR1 is SGHTA, CDR2 FQGNSA, per germline. CDR3 coding DNA: TGTGCCAGCAGCTTAAGGGGGCAGAACTTGGCTAATGAAAAACTGTTTTTT. Translating gives CASSLRGQNLANEKLFF.

The chain has TRBV29-1 and TRBJ2-3; TRBD1 is a possible D gene (5 bases). V lost 7 bases to trimming and J lost 1 base, with 21 bases between them. CDR3 length: 16 residues. Germline CDR1 reads SQVTM; CDR2 reads ANQGSEA. CDR3 in amino acids: CSAEGQPEDRTDTQYF. CDR3 DNA sequence: TGCAGCGCGGAAGGACAACCAGAGGATCGCACAGATACGCAGTATTTT.

The chain links TRBV5-5 to TRBJ2-6, with a tentative D call TRBD1 (6 bases). There are 18 residues in the CDR3. Germline V gene sequence: CDR1 SGHKS, CDR2 YYEKEE (reference sequence). V shed 0 bases and J shed 0 bases, with 13 bases lying between them. The CDR3 DNA sequence: TGTGCCAGCAGCTTGGTGGATTACAGGGCCTCTGGGGCCAACGTCCTGACTTTC. This codes for CASSLVDYRASGANVLTF.

This chain uses TRBV13 with TRBJ1-2; D unclear. V gave up 5 bases and J gave up 7 bases, with 14 bases separating them. CDR1 is PRHDT, CDR2 FYEKMQ, per germline (reference sequence). This CDR3 has 13 amino acids. The CDR3 reads CASSDGSLSGYTF. The CDR3 DNA reads as TGTGCCAGCAGCGACGGGAGTTTGTCTGGCTACACCTTC.

This clonotype has only a few counts. The chain employs TRBV11-2 and TRBJ2-1; 12 positions agree with TRBD2. The V and J ends lost 5 bases and 5 bases, in that order; junction bases with no gene match: 10. CDR3 length: 17 amino acids. The germline V gene encodes CDR1 SGHAT and CDR2 FQNNGV. This CDR3 is CASSPGLAGKINNEQFF. The CDR3 DNA is TGTGCCAGCAGCCCTGGACTAGCGGGGAAGATTAACAATGAGCAGTTCTTC.

This clonotype has at least ten counts. V gene TRBV12-3 or TRBV12-4 combines with J gene TRBJ2-2; 10 nucleotides agree with TRBD1. The V gene end was trimmed by 4 bases and the J gene end by 6 bases; junction bases not matched to a gene: 5. CDR3 length: 15 residues. CDR3 coding DNA: TGTGCCAGCAGTTGGACAGGGGGATCGGCCGGGGAGCTGTTTTTT. Its translation is CASSWTGGSAGELFF.

This chain uses TRBV30 with TRBJ1-1; TRBD1 is a possible D gene (6 bases). CDR3 size: 14 residues. Trimming removed 5 bases from V and 1 base from J, with 14 bases in between. Germline assignment: CDR1 GTSNPN and CDR2 SVGIG (reference sequence). The CDR3: CAWSGAGANTEAFF. In DNA, the CDR3 is TGTGCCTGGTCAGGAGCAGGGGCGAACACTGAAGCTTTCTTT.